The sequence of this T cell receptor beta chain was determined in a study of T cell responses to AZD1222 COVID-19 vaccine (dated by TCRdb to 2020 to 2022). For the study in its entirety: A total of approximately 240 trial participants underwent TCR sequencing, of whom 207 received two doses of AZD1222 and approximately 25 received two doses of the MenACWY control vaccine. Trial participants were enrolled by age into subgroups of 18-55, 56-69 and 70-plus years, and around 150, 29 and 61 TCR-sequenced participants, respectively, were included in these subgroups.

The time point label of this sample denotes: about 28 days (+/-7) after the second vaccine dose. AZD1222 recipients whose second dose came at about 4 weeks and those whose second dose came at about 12 weeks were combined into one group, since spike-specific TCR depth and breadth did not differ between the two schedules. Vaccinee samples came from UK trials COV001 and COV002, including a single-blind randomized controlled phase 2/3 trial of AZD1222 (ChAdOx1 nCoV-19) in healthy adults. For TCRbeta chain sequencing, PBMC samples from trial participants were taken at day 0 and at day 28 after the second dose. The investigation overall reported the following: Epitopes outside the regions mutated in the B.1.351 and B.1.1.7 variants were reportedly recognized by nearly half of the unique spike-specific TCRs. A significant rise in spike-specific TCR breadth and depth was observed after two AZD1222 doses relative to day 0 and relative to MenACWY recipients. CD4 TCRs associated with the vaccine covered the entire spike protein, and the dominant responses were in regions 160-218 and 743-854. Because no day 14 peak-response samples were available, repertoires were characterized only after the peak T cell response. Most participants were white British and females outnumbered males, and the authors suggested that clonal diversity may have been underestimated. Only six AZD1222 recipients were SARS-CoV-2 seropositive at baseline, limiting conclusions about previously exposed vaccinees. The 56-69-year group was small, and its depth increase did not reach significance, likely because of low power.

Trimming removed 5 bases from V and 1 base from J, leaving 8 bases between the germline ends. The CDR3, cysteine through phenylalanine, is 13 amino acids long. The kept DNA is CDR3 alone, 39 bases in frame from the first base. The germline V gene sets CDR1 to MDHEN and CDR2 to SYDVKM. The CDR3 regions of human TCRbeta chains were analyzed by immunosequencing. In the source study's methods: Repertoire TCRs were matched against a reference library of SARS-CoV-2-specific TCRs generated with the MIRA antigen-specificity platform. Breadth meant the fraction of unique TCRs that were SARS-CoV-2-associated, whereas depth meant the fraction of total T cells that were SARS-CoV-2-associated. Using the MIRA data, each spike-specific TCR was mapped to the spike region that the TCR reacts to and placed in a CD4 or CD8 class. Log10-transformed breadth and depth values were compared by one-way ANOVA with Sidak's multiple comparisons tests. TCRdb mirrors the immuneACCESS table, restricted to in-frame sequences. Some clones are absent from its copies; in checked studies, under half trace to an unresolved V gene, and the reason for the others is unknown. That table supplies the V and J calls and clone size; D and trimming were determined from the DNA. The sample data list approximately 120,000 clones, and approximately 85% of these were observed just once. About 4.3% of the sample comes from the top ten.

With regard to this clone: The specificity of this receptor is unknown. There are no base qualities to consult, and no much larger clone falls within one base.

In this chain, TRBV28 is recombined with TRBJ1-1; the D gene cannot be named for sure. The material was peripheral blood, obtained 28 days after the second AZD1222 dose. The sequence was collected from an adult who received the AZD1222 COVID-19 vaccine. CDR3 sequence: CASSKGRNTEAFF. The nucleotides read TGTGCCAGCAGTAAGGGCCGGAACACTGAAGCTTTCTTT.